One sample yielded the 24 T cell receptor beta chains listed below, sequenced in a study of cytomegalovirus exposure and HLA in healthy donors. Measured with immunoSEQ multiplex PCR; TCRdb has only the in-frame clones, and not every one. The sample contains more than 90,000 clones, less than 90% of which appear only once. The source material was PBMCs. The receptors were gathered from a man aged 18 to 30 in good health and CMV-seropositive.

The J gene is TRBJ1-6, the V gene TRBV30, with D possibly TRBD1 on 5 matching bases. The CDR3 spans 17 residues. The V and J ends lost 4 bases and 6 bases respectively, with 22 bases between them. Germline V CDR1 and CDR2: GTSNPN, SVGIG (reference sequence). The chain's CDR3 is CAWTDENTGGTNSPLHF. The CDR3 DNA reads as TGTGCCTGGACCGATGAAAATACCGGCGGGACTAATTCACCCCTCCACTTT. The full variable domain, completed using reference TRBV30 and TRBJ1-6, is SQTIHQWPATLVQPVGSPLSLECTVEGTSNPNLYWYRQAAGRGLQLLFYSVGIGQISSEVPQNLSASRPQDRQFILSSKKLLLSDSGFYLCAWTDENTGGTNSPLHFGNGTRLTVT.

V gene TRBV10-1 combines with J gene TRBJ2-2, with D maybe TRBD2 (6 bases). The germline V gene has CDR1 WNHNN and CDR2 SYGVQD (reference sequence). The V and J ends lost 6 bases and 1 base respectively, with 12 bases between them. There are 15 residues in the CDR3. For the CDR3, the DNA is TGCGCCAGCAGCCTTGGGCGGGAGAACACCGGGGAGCTGTTTTTT. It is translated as CASSLGRENTGELFF.

The DNA for the CDR3 is TGTGCCAGTAGAGACAAACTAGCGGGGGTGCAAGAGACCCAGTACTTC. This translates into CASRDKLAGVQETQYF. The V call is TRBV19, the J call TRBJ2-5, with 11 bases lining up with TRBD2. The CDR3 contains 16 residues. Germline V lookup: CDR1 LNHDA, CDR2 SQIVND (reference sequence). The junction had 8 bases not matched to a gene; V was cut back by 6 bases and J by 2 bases.

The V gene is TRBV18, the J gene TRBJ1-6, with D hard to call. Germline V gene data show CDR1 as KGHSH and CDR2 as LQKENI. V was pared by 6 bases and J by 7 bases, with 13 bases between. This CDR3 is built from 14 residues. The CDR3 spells CASSRQTENSPLHF. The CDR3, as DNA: TGTGCCAGCTCCCGTCAGACGGAGAATTCACCCCTCCACTTT.

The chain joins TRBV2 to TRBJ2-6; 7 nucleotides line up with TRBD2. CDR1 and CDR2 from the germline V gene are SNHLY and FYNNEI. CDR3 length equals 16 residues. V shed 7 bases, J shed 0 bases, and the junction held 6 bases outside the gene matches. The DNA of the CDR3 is TGTGCCAGCAACCTAGCGGACACCTCTGGGGCCAACGTCCTGACTTTC. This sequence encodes CASNLADTSGANVLTF.

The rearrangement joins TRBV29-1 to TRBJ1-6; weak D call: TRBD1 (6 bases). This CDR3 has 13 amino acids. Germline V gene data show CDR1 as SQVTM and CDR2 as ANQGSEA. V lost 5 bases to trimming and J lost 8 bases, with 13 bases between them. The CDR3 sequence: CSVIQGWDSPLHF. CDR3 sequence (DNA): TGCAGCGTTATACAGGGTTGGGATTCACCCCTCCACTTT. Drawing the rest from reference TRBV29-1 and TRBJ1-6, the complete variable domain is SAVISQKPSRDICQRGTSLTIQCQVDSQVTMMFWYRQQPGQSLTLIATANQGSEATYESGFVIDKFPISRPNLTFSTLTVSNMSPEDSSIYLCSVIQGWDSPLHFGNGTRLTVT.

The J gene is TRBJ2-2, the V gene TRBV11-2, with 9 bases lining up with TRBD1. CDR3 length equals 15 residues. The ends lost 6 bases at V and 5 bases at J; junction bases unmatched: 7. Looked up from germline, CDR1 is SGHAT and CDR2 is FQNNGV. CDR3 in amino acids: CASSYRDRATGELFF. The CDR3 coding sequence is TGTGCCAGCAGTTACAGGGACAGGGCAACCGGGGAGCTGTTTTTT. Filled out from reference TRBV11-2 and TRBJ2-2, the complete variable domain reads EAGVAQSPRYKIIEKRQSVAFWCNPISGHATLYWYQQILGQGPKLLIQFQNNGVVDDSQLPKDRFSAERLKGVDSTLKIQPAKLEDSAVYLCASSYRDRATGELFFGEGSRLTVL.

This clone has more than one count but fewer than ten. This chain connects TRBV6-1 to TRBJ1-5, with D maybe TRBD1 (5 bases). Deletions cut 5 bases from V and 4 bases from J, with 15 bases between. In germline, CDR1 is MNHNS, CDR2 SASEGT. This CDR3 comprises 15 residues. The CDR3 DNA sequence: TGTGCCAGCAGTTCGGGGGTCAATAGGAATCAGCCCCAGCATTTT. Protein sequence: CASSSGVNRNQPQHF.

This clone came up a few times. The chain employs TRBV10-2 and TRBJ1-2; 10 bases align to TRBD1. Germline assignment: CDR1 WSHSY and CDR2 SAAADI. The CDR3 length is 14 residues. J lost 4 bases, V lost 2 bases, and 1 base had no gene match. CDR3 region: CASSERTGGYGYTF. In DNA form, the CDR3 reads TGCGCCAGCAGTGAGCGGACAGGGGGCTATGGCTACACCTTC.

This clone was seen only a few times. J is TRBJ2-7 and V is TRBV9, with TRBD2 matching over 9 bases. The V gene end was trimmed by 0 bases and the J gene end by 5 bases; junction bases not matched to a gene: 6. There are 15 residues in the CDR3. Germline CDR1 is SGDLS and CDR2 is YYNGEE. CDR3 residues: CASSVAPAGGDEQYF. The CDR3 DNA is TGTGCCAGCAGCGTAGCCCCAGCGGGGGGAGACGAGCAGTACTTC.

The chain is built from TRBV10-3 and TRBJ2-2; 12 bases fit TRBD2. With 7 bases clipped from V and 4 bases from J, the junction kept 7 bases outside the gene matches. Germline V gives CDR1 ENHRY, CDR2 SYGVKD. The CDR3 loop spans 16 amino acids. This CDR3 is CAITSTSGGSTGELFF. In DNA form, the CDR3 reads TGTGCCATCACCTCAACTAGCGGGGGGTCCACCGGGGAGCTGTTTTTT.

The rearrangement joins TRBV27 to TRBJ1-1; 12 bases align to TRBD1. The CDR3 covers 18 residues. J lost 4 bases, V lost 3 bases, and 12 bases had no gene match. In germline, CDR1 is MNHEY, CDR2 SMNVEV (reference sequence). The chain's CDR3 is CASSFSSYPGQGATEAFF. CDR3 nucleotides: TGTGCCAGCAGTTTCTCGTCATACCCGGGACAGGGGGCCACTGAAGCTTTCTTT.

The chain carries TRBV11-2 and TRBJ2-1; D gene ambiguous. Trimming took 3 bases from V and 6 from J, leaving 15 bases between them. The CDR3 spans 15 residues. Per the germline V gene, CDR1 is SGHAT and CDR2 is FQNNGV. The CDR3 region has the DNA TGTGCCAGCAGCTTTAATGTCGCCTCCGGCAATGAGCAGTTCTTC. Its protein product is CASSFNVASGNEQFF. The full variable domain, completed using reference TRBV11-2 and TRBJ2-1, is EAGVAQSPRYKIIEKRQSVAFWCNPISGHATLYWYQQILGQGPKLLIQFQNNGVVDDSQLPKDRFSAERLKGVDSTLKIQPAKLEDSAVYLCASSFNVASGNEQFFGPGTRLTVL.

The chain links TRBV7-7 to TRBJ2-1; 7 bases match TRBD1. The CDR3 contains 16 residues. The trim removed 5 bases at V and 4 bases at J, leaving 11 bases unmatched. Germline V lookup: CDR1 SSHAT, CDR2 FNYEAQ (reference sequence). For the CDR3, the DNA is TGTGCCAGCAGCCCCAACTGGACAGGAGTTTACAATGAGCAGTTCTTC. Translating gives CASSPNWTGVYNEQFF.

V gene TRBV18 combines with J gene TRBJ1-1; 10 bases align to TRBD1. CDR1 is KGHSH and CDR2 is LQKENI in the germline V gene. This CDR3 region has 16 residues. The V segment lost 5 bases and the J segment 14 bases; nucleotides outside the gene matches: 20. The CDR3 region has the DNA TGTGCCAGCTCAAGATCCCAAGGACAGGGGGAAACCTTCGGGTTCTTT. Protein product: CASSRSQGQGETFGFF.

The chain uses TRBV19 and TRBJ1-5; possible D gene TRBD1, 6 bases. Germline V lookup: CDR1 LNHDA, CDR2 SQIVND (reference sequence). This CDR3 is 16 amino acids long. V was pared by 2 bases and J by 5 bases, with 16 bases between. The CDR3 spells CASSILPGGAHQPQHF. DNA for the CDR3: TGTGCCAGTAGTATACTTCCCGGGGGGGCCCATCAGCCCCAGCATTTT.

CDR3 nucleotides: TGTGCCAGCAGGACCCCAACAGGGGGGAACACCGGGGAGCTGTTTTTT. Translation gives CASRTPTGGNTGELFF. V is TRBV6-6 and J is TRBJ2-2; 8 nucleotides agree with TRBD1. This CDR3 contains 16 residues. V dropped 6 bases and J dropped 1; count of bases not matched to a gene: 7. Germline-derived CDR1 and CDR2 are MNHNY and SVGAGI (reference sequence).

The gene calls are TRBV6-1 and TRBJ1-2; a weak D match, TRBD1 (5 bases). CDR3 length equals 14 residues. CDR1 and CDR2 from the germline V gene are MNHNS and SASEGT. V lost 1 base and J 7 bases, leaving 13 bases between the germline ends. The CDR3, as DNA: TGTGCCAGCAGTGAAGTTTTTCAGGGTCCTGGCTACACCTTC. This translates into CASSEVFQGPGYTF.

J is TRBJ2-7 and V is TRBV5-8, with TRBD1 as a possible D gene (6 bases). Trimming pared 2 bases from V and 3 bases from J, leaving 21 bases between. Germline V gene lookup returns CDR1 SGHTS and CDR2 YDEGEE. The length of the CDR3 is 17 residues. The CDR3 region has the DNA TGTGCCAGCAGCTTTTTTCTCCCGGGACAAAAGAACTACGAGCAGTACTTC. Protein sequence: CASSFFLPGQKNYEQYF.

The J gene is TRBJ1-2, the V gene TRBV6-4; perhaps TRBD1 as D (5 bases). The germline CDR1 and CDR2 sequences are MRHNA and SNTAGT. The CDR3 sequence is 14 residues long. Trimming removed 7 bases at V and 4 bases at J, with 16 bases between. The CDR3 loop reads CASTPGGGTYGYTF. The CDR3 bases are TGTGCCAGCACCCCCGGGGGGGGTACCTATGGCTACACCTTC.

The CDR3 sequence is CASPEGPAGSRIQPQHF. Written as DNA, the CDR3 is TGTGCCAGCCCGGAGGGACCCGCCGGAAGTAGGATTCAGCCCCAGCATTTT. V is TRBV28 and J is TRBJ1-5, with D possibly being TRBD1 (5 bases). Germline-derived CDR1 and CDR2 are MDHEN and SYDVKM. V was pared by 8 bases and J by 6 bases, with 26 bases between. There are 17 residues in the CDR3.

CDR3 nucleotides: TGTGCCAGCAGCTGGACAGCGGGGGTTGGGAACGAGCAGTACTTC. It codes for CASSWTAGVGNEQYF. The rearrangement uses TRBV5-4 and TRBJ2-7, with TRBD2 matching 8 bases. Germline V gene lookup returns CDR1 SGHNT and CDR2 YYREEE (reference sequence). Trimming removed 3 bases from V and 5 bases from J; junction bases left unmatched: 10. The CDR3 runs 15 residues.

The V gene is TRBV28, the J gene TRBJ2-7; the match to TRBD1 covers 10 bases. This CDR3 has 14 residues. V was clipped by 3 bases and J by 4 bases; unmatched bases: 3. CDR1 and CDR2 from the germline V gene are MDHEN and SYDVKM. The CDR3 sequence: CASSLGQGLYEQYF. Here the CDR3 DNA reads TGTGCCAGCAGTTTGGGACAGGGGCTGTACGAGCAGTACTTC.

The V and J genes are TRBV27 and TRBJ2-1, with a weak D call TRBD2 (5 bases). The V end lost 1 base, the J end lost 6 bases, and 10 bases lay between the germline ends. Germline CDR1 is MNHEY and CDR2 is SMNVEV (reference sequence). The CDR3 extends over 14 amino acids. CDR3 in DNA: TGTGCCAGCAGTTTATTTGGTAGCGTCAATGAGCAGTTCTTC. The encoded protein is CASSLFGSVNEQFF.